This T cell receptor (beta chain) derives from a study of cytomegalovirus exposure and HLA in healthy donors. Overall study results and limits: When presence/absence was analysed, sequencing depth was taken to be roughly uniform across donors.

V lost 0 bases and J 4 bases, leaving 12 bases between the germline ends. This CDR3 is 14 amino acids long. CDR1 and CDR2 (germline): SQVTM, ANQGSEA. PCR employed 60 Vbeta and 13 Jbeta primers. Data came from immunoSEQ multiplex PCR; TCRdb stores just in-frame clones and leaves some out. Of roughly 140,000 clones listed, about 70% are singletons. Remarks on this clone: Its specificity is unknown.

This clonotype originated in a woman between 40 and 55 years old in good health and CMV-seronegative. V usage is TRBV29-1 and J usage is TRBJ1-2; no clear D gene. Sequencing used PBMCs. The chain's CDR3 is CSVEDTAQPYGYTF. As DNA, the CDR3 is TGCAGCGTTGAAGATACAGCCCAACCCTATGGCTACACCTTC.